This entry lists 15 T cell receptor beta chains sequenced from one sample in a study of vaccination effects on CD4 cells after COVID-19 (dated by TCRdb to 2022 to 2024). The method was the immunoSEQ multiplex PCR assay. TCRdb obtained this table from immuneACCESS and retained in-frame rearrangements with V and J assigned. These tables miss some clones; where compared with another copy, unresolved V genes account for less than half of the shortfall, and the remainder is unexplained. This sample lists around 23,000 clones; under 85% were detected once. The ten largest make up about 37% of the sample. Their recognized antigens are unknown. The ViraFEST assay stimulated PBMC with viral peptide pools and then used TCR sequencing to identify antigen-specific CD4+ T cell clonotypes by expansion. After around ten days of culture, CD4+ T cells were isolated with the EasySep CD4+ T cell isolation kit. Convalescent patients had PCR-confirmed SARS-CoV-2 infection between March and December 2020, before Alpha, Beta and Delta variants emerged in the United States.

The sequences come from CD4+ T cells from PBMCs cultured with a peptide pool, collected before COVID-19 vaccination. Receptors originate from a human donor who had a prior SARS-CoV-2 infection.

The chain uses TRBV11-3 and TRBJ2-7, with TRBD2 matching over 13 bases. CDR1 and CDR2 from the germline V gene are SGHNT and YENEEA. With 11 bases clipped from V and 1 base from J, the junction kept 11 bases outside the gene matches. CDR3 size: 16 residues. The CDR3 loop is CARRGLAGDPSYEQYF. DNA of the CDR3: TGTGCCCGACGAGGACTAGCGGGAGACCCATCCTACGAGCAGTACTTC. Combining the CDR3 with reference TRBV11-3 and TRBJ2-7 gives the whole variable domain EAGVVQSPRYKIIEKKQPVAFWCNPISGHNTLYWYLQNLGQGPELLIRYENEEAVDDSQLPKDRFSAERLKGVDSTLKIQPAELGDSAVYLCARRGLAGDPSYEQYFGPGTRLTVT.

In this sample, this clone turned up a few times. The rearrangement uses TRBV18 and TRBJ1-6; D perhaps matches TRBD1 (5 bases). V lost 5 bases to trimming and J lost 7 bases, with 18 bases between them. This CDR3 has 16 amino acids. Germline CDR1 KGHSH, CDR2 LQKENI. The chain's CDR3 is CASSTAYSGGNSPLHF. CDR3 coding DNA: TGTGCCAGCTCAACGGCCTACAGCGGGGGGAATTCACCCCTCCACTTT.

V gene TRBV3-1 (or the pseudogene TRBV3-2) combines with J gene TRBJ2-3; possible D gene TRBD2, 6 bases. The germline V gene encodes CDR1 LGHDT and CDR2 YNNKEL (reference sequence). V lost 3 bases and J lost 2, with 12 bases in between. The CDR3 loop spans 15 amino acids. The CDR3 protein is CASSHDPRDTDTQYF. The CDR3 DNA reads as TGTGCCAGCAGCCATGACCCGCGGGACACAGATACGCAGTATTTT.

This clone appeared a few times. The V and J genes are TRBV9 and TRBJ1-2; D not resolved. CDR1 SGDLS and CDR2 YYNGEE come from the germline V gene. The V gene lost 4 bases and the J gene lost 6 bases, with 16 bases spanning the gap. This CDR3 is built from 14 residues. This CDR3 reads CASSPRTYVDGYTF. The CDR3 DNA reads as TGTGCCAGCAGCCCCCGGACCTACGTCGATGGCTACACCTTC.

V gene TRBV2 combines with J gene TRBJ1-1, with unresolved D. Germline V CDR1 and CDR2: SNHLY, FYNNEI. The germline V and J ends were trimmed by 4 bases and 4 bases, with 19 bases remaining between them. This CDR3 contains 16 residues. CDR3 nucleotides: TGTGCCAGCAGTGGGACCGGGCAGAGATCGGGCACTGAAGCTTTCTTT. It specifies CASSGTGQRSGTEAFF. Full variable domain (outside the CDR3, taken from reference TRBV2 and TRBJ1-1): EPEVTQTPSHQVTQMGQEVILRCVPISNHLYFYWYRQILGQKVEFLVSFYNNEISEKSEIFDDQFSVERPDGSNFTLKIRSTKLEDSAMYFCASSGTGQRSGTEAFFGQGTRLTVV.

The chain couples TRBV12-3 or TRBV12-4 to TRBJ2-1; D unresolved. This CDR3 contains 11 residues. Trimming shortened V by 10 bases and J by 8 bases, and 12 bases separated the two germline ends. DNA of the CDR3: TGTGCCAACGGACGTGGGGATGAGCAGTTCTTC. Translating gives CANGRGDEQFF.

The CDR3 DNA sequence: TGCGCCAGCAGCTTGGAGTTGAGCTCCTACAATGAGCAGTTCTTC. Translating gives CASSLELSSYNEQFF. The chain recombines TRBV5-1 with TRBJ2-1; D gene unclear. The CDR3 is made up of 15 amino acids. The V gene lost 0 bases and the J gene lost 0 bases, with 7 bases spanning the gap. CDR1 and CDR2 (germline): SGHRS, YFSETQ.

J is TRBJ2-3 and V is TRBV20-1; 8 bases map to TRBD2. The CDR3 runs 15 residues. CDR1 is DFQATT, CDR2 SNEGSKA, per germline (reference sequence). V dropped 3 bases and J dropped 4; count of bases not matched to a gene: 9. CDR3 nucleotides: TGCAGTGCTAGTGGGAACGGGGGGGCGTCAGATACGCAGTATTTT. It specifies CSASGNGGASDTQYF.

The chain employs TRBV2 and TRBJ2-7; the match to TRBD2 covers 13 bases. The CDR3 loop spans 14 amino acids. V lost 5 bases, J lost 6 bases, and 4 bases stayed unmatched. Looked up from germline, CDR1 is SNHLY and CDR2 is FYNNEI. CDR3 in amino acids: CASSPGLAGVEQYF. The CDR3 DNA reads TGTGCCAGCAGTCCTGGACTAGCGGGGGTCGAGCAGTACTTC. Supplemented by reference TRBV2 and TRBJ2-7, the full variable domain reads EPEVTQTPSHQVTQMGQEVILRCVPISNHLYFYWYRQILGQKVEFLVSFYNNEISEKSEIFDDQFSVERPDGSNFTLKIRSTKLEDSAMYFCASSPGLAGVEQYFGPGTRLTVT.

This clone occurred a few times. The genes are TRBV2 and TRBJ1-5; no firm D call. V shed 7 bases and J shed 2 bases, with 12 bases lying between them. The CDR3 has 14 residues. Germline assignment: CDR1 SNHLY and CDR2 FYNNEI. As DNA, the CDR3 is TGTGCCAGCACTCCCGGACGAGGCAATCAGCCCCAGCATTTT. It is translated as CASTPGRGNQPQHF.

The chain has TRBV30 and TRBJ2-1, with 8 bases matching TRBD1. Germline V gene lookup returns CDR1 GTSNPN and CDR2 SVGIG (reference sequence). Unmatched junction bases numbered 4, after V lost 8 bases and J lost 4 bases. The length of the CDR3 is 12 residues. This chain's CDR3 is CAVDRGYNEQFF. As DNA, the CDR3 is TGTGCCGTCGACAGGGGATACAATGAGCAGTTCTTC.

J is TRBJ2-3 and V is TRBV5-1; 10 bases fit TRBD1. Germline V gene sequence: CDR1 SGHRS, CDR2 YFSETQ. Trimming took 4 bases from V and 4 from J; bases not matched to a gene: 6. The CDR3 totals 15 residues. This CDR3 reads CASSTGTGEADTQYF. As DNA, the CDR3 is TGCGCCAGCAGCACCGGGACAGGGGAAGCAGATACGCAGTATTTT.

This clone was counted between two and nine times. The J gene is TRBJ1-4, the V gene TRBV7-2; D might be TRBD1 (6 bases). The CDR3 runs 14 residues. CDR1 and CDR2 (germline): SGHTA, FQGNSA. With 4 bases removed from V and 8 bases from J, the gap between germline ends came to 14 bases. The CDR3 DNA follows: TGTGCCAGCAGCTCTATGGGGGCCGACGAAAAACTGTTTTTT. Its translation is CASSSMGADEKLFF.

The rearrangement links TRBV6-4 to TRBJ2-3; 9 positions match TRBD1. Germline loops: CDR1 MRHNA, CDR2 SNTAGT. The V gene end was trimmed by 3 bases and the J gene end by 4 bases; junction bases not matched to a gene: 2. The CDR3 is 14 residues long. CDR3 loop: CASSEGQGSDTQYF. For the CDR3, the DNA is TGTGCCAGCAGTGAGGGACAGGGATCAGATACGCAGTATTTT.

This clone has more than one count but fewer than ten. The rearrangement joins TRBV4-3 to TRBJ2-1; D remains unclear. The CDR3 totals 14 residues. Germline assignment: CDR1 LGHNA and CDR2 YSLEER. The V gene lost 0 bases and the J gene lost 12 bases, with 15 bases spanning the gap. The CDR3 sequence is CASSQDRGAFVQFF. The CDR3 nucleotides read TGCGCCAGCAGCCAAGATAGAGGAGCGTTTGTGCAGTTCTTC.